These 5 T cell receptor beta chains originate from one sample sequenced in a study of T cells in Graves' hyperthyroidism and ophthalmopathy. TCR beta CDR3 regions were amplified from RNA transcripts. HTBI primers drove first-round RT-PCR of the TCR CDR3. TCRdb recomputed calls from the multiplex PCR reads with MiXCR, one row per CDR3 protein. The table has 300,000 to 400,000 distinct CDR3 sequences, about 20% seen once. Sequenced material: blood. These receptors originate from a woman in her fifties or sixties with Graves' hyperthyroidism.

This clonotype has a single count. The chain combines TRBV10-3 with TRBJ1-1; D might be TRBD1 (5 bases). Trimming shortened V by 6 bases and J by 1 base, and 12 bases separated the two germline ends. Looked up from germline, CDR1 is ENHRY and CDR2 is SYGVKD. The CDR3 spans 14 residues. The CDR3 nucleotides read TGTGCCATCAGCTCGACACAGGAGAACACTGAAGCTTTCTTT. Translating gives CAISSTQENTEAFF.

Only a few counts were recorded for this clonotype. J is TRBJ1-6 and V is TRBV7-9; D is perhaps TRBD1 (5 bases). The CDR3 runs 14 residues. Germline V gene sequence: CDR1 SEHNR, CDR2 FQNEAQ (reference sequence). The V end was cut by 7 bases, the J end by 7 bases, with 14 bases between. The CDR3 bases are TGTGCCAGCACCTTGGGGGGTGACAATTCACCCCTCCACTTT. Protein sequence: CASTLGGDNSPLHF.

This clonotype was seen at least ten times. The genes are TRBV6-5 and TRBJ2-1; weak D call: TRBD2 (7 bases). The CDR3 is made up of 17 amino acids. From germline, CDR1 is MNHEY and CDR2 SVGAGI. Trimming removed 1 base at V and 5 bases at J, with 18 bases between. CDR3 sequence: CASSYFWGGRGNNEQFF. CDR3 in DNA: TGTGCCAGCAGTTACTTTTGGGGGGGGCGGGGCAACAATGAGCAGTTCTTC.

This clonotype appeared many times. The chain is built from TRBV3-1 and TRBJ2-1; D remains ambiguous. This CDR3 contains 15 residues. Germline V lookup: CDR1 LGHDT, CDR2 YNNKEL (reference sequence). Trimming shortened V by 0 bases and J by 5 bases, and 11 bases separated the two germline ends. The CDR3 is CASSQDRTEHNEQFF. The CDR3 DNA is TGTGCCAGCAGCCAAGATCGCACGGAGCACAATGAGCAGTTCTTC.

This clonotype was seen more than once but under ten times. The chain joins TRBV13 to TRBJ1-1; 8 bases agree with TRBD1. V was clipped by 5 bases and J by 2 bases; unmatched bases: 7. CDR1 is PRHDT and CDR2 is FYEKMQ in the germline V gene (reference sequence). The CDR3 contains 15 residues. The CDR3 bases are TGTGCCAGCAGCGCGGCCAGGGGGCTAAACACTGAAGCTTTCTTT. This codes for CASSAARGLNTEAFF.